This TCR beta chain was obtained from a study of T cell changes during pregnancy in multiple sclerosis. This clone was observed once. At one boundary the junction diverges from the germline segment, which might be a read error. Clones were read by immunoSEQ multiplex PCR, and TCRdb kept only the in-frame ones, dropping some. The data contain about 110,000 clones, around 93% of them singletons. CDR3 length: 15 residues. Germline loops: CDR1 SGHAT, CDR2 FQDESV (reference sequence). The receptor was derived from a female donor in good health, enrolled as a control in a pregnancy study. The genes are TRBV11-1 and TRBJ2-3; TRBD2 aligns across 12 bases. The sequenced sample was peripheral blood, obtained in the third trimester of pregnancy. The CDR3 DNA is TGTGCCAGCAGCCTAGCGGGGGGGCCGTCAGATACGCAGTATTTT. This codes for CASSLAGGPSDTQYF.